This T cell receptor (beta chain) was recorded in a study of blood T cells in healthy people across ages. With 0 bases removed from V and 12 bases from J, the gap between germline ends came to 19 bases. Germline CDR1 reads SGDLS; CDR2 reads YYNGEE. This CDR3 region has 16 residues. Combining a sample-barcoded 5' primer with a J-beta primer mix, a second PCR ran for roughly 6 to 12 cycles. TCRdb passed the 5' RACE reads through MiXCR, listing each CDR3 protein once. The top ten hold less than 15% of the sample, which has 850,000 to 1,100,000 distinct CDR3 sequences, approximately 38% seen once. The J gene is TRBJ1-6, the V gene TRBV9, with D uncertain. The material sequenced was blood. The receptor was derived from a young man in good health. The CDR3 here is CASSVDGRVGSRPLHF. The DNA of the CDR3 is TGTGCCAGCAGCGTAGACGGGAGAGTAGGGTCACGACCCCTCCACTTT.